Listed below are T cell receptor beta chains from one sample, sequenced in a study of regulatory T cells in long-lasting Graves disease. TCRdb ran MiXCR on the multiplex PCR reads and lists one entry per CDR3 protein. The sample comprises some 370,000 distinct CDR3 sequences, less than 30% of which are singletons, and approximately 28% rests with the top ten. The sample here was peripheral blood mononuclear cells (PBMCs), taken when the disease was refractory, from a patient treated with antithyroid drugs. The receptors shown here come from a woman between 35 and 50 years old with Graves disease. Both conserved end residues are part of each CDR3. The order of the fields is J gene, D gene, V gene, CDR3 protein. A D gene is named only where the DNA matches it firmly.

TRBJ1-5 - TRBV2 CASSENAQPQHF
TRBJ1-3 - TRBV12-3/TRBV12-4 CASTKGGSGNTIYF
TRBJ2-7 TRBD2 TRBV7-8 CASSLAWSGSSYEQYF
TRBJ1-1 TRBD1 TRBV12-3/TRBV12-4 CASRGQGTEAFF
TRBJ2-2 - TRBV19 CASSIQQNTGELFF
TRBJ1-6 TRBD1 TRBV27 CASTALSGTEFYSPLHF
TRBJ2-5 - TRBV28 CASSLLGRQETQYF
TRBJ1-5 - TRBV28 CATHRNPSNQPQHF
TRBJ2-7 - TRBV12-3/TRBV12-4 CASSLIPSWLYEQYF
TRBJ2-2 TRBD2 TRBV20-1 CSARALTSGRAWGTGELFF
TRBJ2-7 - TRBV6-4 CASRSTADYEQYF
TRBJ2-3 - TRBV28 CASSSDWFGTDTQYF
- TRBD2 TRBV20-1 CSAREASGSIRDTQYF
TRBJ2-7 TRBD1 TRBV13 CASTDRDRGPKSSYEQYF
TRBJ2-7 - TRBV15 CATSRDPRGEQYF
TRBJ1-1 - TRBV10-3 CAISAPGTANTEAFF
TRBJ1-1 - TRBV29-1 CSVEGNTEAFF
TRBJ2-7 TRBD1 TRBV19 CASSLGQLPYEQYF
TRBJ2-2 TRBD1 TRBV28 CASSHISYPGQGAMGDTGELFF
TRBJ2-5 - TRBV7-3 CASSLGPGTQETQYF
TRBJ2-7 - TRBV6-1 CASSLEAVPSDEQYF
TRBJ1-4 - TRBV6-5 CASSYSRSGKSLFF
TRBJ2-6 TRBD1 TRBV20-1 CSRTTGAQNSGANVLTF
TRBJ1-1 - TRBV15 CATSKGTLGWTEAFF
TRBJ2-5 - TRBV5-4 CASSSLSFETQYF
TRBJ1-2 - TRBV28 CASSRGGGGNYGYTF
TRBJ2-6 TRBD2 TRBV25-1 CASSAGLAASGANVLTF
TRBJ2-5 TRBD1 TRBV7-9 CASSTRDRGQETQYF
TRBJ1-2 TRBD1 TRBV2 CASSGVSGGSYGYTF
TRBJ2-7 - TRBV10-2 CASTAGRGDEQYF
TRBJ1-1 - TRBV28 CASSSLTGPNTEAFF
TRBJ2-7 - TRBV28 CASTVAAGAGEQYF
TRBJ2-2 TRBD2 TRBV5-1 CASSLGLAATGELFF
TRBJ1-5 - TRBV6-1 CASTARGGNQPQHF
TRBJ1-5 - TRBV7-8 CASSLMQGRLSNQPQHF
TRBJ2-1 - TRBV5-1 CASSSLGPTHNNEQFF
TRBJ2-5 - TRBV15 CATSSRGIGGTQYF
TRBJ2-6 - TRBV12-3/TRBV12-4 CASSSNSGANVLTF
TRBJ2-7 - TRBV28 CASKGLIDSYEQYF
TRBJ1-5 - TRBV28 CASSFVRVDQPQHF
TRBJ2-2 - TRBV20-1 CSARDFTNTGELFF
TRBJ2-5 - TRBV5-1 CASSLTSTGETQYF
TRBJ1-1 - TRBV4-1 CASSQGMRGVTEAFF
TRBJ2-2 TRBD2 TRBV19 CASSIALAGGGELFF
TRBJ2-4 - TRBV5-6 CASSWGSAVNIQYF
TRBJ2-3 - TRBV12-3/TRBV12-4 CASSYSYSGSTDTQYF
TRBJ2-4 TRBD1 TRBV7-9 CASSPRQGVDIQYF
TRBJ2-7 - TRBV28 CASSLFFSAGSSNEQYF
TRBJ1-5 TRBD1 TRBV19 CASNFESTGPSQPQHF
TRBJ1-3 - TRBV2 CASSGLSGNTIYF
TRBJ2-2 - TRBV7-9 CASSFTRRSLRENTGELLF
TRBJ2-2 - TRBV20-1 CSAGERDTGELFF
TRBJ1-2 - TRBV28 CASSSGSYYGYTF
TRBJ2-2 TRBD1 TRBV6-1 CASRPQGAAGELFF
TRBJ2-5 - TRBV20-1 CSEGTDQETQYF
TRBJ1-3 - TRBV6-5 CASSYSRQRDTIYF